This record covers a single T cell receptor beta chain. It lacks a known antigen. Base qualities were left out, and no much larger clone turns up one base away. The data originate from a study of long-term antiretroviral therapy in people with HIV (dated by TCRdb to between 2021 and 2023). Looking at the study overall: The earliest samples were collected about a decade before the 2015 WHO recommendation for immediate ART, when ART was typically delayed until CD4 counts fell. Among the approximately 30 participants with HIV, eleven were female. This retrospective serial study examined whether starting ART and sustained HIV suppression were associated with changes in the composition and diversity of the TRB repertoire in peripheral blood. No cross-contamination during QIAcube processing turned up in test extractions that ran a monoclonal T-cell line alongside 33 polyclonal samples. From over 25 adults with confirmed HIV infection, the cohort provided approximately 190 cryopreserved PBMC samples, gathered serially across a mean of approximately six years (range 1-12). Broad study findings and their caveats: Samples dated from about 2003 to 2018, and the ART regimens used may be less effective than current ones. Inferences about post-ART repertoire changes are limited because no data were available on ART adherence, viral resistance or therapy changes. Narrower CDR3 length ranges were observed in HIV repertoires than in controls, and an antigen-experienced repertoire with only a slight naive shift after ART was suggested by the network structure. The repertoire was dominated across all time points by expanded TRB clones identified before ART initiation, although this dominance was seen to fluctuate and to decrease in many PLHIV after ART. Starting ART was linked to a significant rise in TRB diversity, yet even after long-term ART the diversity remained significantly lower than in transplant donor controls. Owing to limited PBMC availability, only the TCR beta chain was sequenced, without alpha chain pairing. Because cell numbers in pre-ART samples were limited, unsorted PBMC were profiled instead of sorted CD4+ and CD8+ T cells.

The immunoSEQ hsTCRB v3.0 assay was used at survey level resolution to sequence the TRB variable region. The targeted TRB sequencing depth was roughly 40,000-55,000 T-cell genomes per sample. TRB libraries were pooled and sequenced on an Illumina MiSeq using a v3 150-cycle kit. Per the authors' processing: Repertoire analysis ran in R within a reproducible Nextflow workflow covering QC, data transformation and analysis. Custom analyses were implemented in LymphoSeq2, an R package for AIRR-Seq data exploration. A few samples that produced fewer than 5000 total TRB sequences were removed, so 180 or so HIV repertoires were analyzed. Of the roughly 180 retained HIV repertoires, about 59 were collected before and 120 to 140 after ART initiation. Repertoires were downsampled to 5000 TRB nucleotide sequences, with summary statistics averaged over 100 downsampling iterations. The analysis kept only TRB sequences whose CDR3 regions were at least seven amino acids long. A Shannon entropy-derived clonality score and the Gini coefficient were used to measure diversity. In the repertoire networks, any two of the top 5000 CDR3 amino acid sequences were connected whenever the two sequences differed by an edit distance of one. For TRB CDR3 amino acid sequences, antigen specificity groups and MHC restriction were predicted with GLIPH2. To flag known associations with CMV, EBV, HIV or tissue antigens, CDR3 amino acid sequences were compared against VDJdb and McPAS-TCR. Pre-ART, post-ART and control groups were compared with Wilcoxon signed-rank tests and Holm-Bonferroni correction. The table was pulled from immuneACCESS by TCRdb, which kept in-frame rearrangements only. Such tables lose some clones; where checked, under half of the loss comes from unresolved V genes, and the rest has no known cause. The V and J calls and clone size are taken from that table; D and trimming were inferred from the DNA. This sample comprises 9,500 to 15,000 clones, roughly 79% of them detected only once. More than 9% of the sample is in the top ten clones.

Trimming costs V 2 bases and J 4 bases, and their ends lie 9 bases apart. Per the germline V gene (reference sequence), MNHNY is the CDR1 and SVGAGI is the CDR2. There are 14 amino acids in the CDR3, from cysteine to phenylalanine inclusive. Just the 42-base CDR3 DNA is kept, in frame starting at base 1. To be included, a participant needed at least one PBMC sample from before ART initiation plus at least two post-ART samples. Every participant with HIV received treatment in the United States of America. Before DNA extraction, cryopreserved samples of about 1-10 million PBMC were thawed and washed. At the time of the earliest PBMC sample, participants with HIV were aged between roughly 20 and 60 years. PBMC samples from each participant spanned 1-4 timepoints before ART initiation and 2-8 timepoints after ART initiation, with a median of 7 samples. For every participant, serial HIV viral load, CD4+ T-cell count, ART history and demographic data were obtained. Genomic DNA was extracted from unsorted PBMC with a Qiagen kit on a QIAcube, with processing performed in batches of 12 samples.

The sequence came from a woman between 35 and 50 years old with HIV. The V and J segments used are TRBV6-6 and TRBJ1-5, and possibly TRBD1, on 6 matching bases. Sample: unsorted PBMCs, taken 0.8 years before starting antiretroviral therapy. The base sequence is TGTGCCAGCAGTTACGGGACACAGAATCAGCCCCAGCATTTT. Its amino acids are CASSYGTQNQPQHF.